The 2 T cell receptor beta chains below come from one sample, sequenced in a study of spatial heterogeneity in lung cancer. Time point: sample taken at primary tumor resection. In TCRdb, the 5' RACE reads were re-called with MiXCR into one record per CDR3 protein. The sample has about 39,000 distinct CDR3 sequences, approximately 3.1% seen once. The source material was normal lung tissue next to the tumor, sampled at surgery. All receptors derive from a male donor with early-stage non-small cell lung cancer.

This clonotype showed up many times. The genes are TRBV7-9 and TRBJ1-2; tentatively, D is TRBD1 (6 bases). Germline-derived CDR1 and CDR2 are SEHNR and FQNEAQ (reference sequence). The CDR3 runs to 12 residues. V was clipped by 6 bases and J by 4 bases, with 9 bases between them. CDR3 amino acids: CASSGGLYGYTF. The CDR3 DNA reads as TGTGCCAGCAGTGGGGGGCTCTATGGCTACACCTTC.

The table lists this clonotype with many counts. This chain uses TRBV28 with TRBJ2-7, with no clear D. Germline V CDR1 and CDR2: MDHEN, SYDVKM. The CDR3 is 12 amino acids. Trimming removed 8 bases at V and 7 bases at J, with 15 bases between. This chain's CDR3 is CASFSSTREQYF. CDR3 DNA: TGTGCCAGCTTTTCCTCAACGCGGGAGCAGTACTTC.